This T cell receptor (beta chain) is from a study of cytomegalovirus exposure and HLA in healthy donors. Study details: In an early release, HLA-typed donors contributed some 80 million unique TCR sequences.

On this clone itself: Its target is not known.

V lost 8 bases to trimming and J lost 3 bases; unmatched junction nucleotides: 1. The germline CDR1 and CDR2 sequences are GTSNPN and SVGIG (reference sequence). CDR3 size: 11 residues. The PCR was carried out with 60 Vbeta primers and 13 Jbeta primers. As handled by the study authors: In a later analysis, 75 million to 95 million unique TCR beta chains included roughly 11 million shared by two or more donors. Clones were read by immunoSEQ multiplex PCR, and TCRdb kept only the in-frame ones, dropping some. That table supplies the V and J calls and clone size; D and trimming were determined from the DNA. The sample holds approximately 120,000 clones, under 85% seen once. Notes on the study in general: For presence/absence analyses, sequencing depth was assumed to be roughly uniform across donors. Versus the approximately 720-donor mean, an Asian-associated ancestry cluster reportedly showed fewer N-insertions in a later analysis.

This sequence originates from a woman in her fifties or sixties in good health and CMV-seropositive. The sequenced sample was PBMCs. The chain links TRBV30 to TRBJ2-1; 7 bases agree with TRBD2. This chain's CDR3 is CAGGDYNEQFF. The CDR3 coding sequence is TGTGCCGGGGGGGACTACAATGAGCAGTTCTTC.